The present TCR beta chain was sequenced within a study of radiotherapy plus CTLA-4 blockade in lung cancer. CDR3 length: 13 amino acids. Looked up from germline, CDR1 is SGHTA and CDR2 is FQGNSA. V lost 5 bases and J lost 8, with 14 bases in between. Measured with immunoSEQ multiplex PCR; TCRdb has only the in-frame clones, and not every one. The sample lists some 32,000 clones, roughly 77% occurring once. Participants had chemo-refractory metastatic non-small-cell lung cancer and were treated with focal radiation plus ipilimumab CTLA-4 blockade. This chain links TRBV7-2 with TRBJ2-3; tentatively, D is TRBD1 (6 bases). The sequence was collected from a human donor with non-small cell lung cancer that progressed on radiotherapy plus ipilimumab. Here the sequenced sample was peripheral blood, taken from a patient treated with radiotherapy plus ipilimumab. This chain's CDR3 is CASSPQLGGTQYF. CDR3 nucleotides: TGTGCCAGCAGCCCACAGCTAGGGGGTACGCAGTATTTT.